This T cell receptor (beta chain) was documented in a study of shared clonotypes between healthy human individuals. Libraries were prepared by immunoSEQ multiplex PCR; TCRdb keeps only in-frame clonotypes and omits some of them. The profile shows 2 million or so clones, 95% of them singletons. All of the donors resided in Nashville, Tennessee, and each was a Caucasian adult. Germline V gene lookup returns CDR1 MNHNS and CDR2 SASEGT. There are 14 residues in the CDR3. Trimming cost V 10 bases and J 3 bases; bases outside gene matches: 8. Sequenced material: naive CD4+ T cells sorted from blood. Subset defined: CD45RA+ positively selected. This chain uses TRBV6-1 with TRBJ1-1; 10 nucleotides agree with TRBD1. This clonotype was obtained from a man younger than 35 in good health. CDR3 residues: CATLGQGWDTEAFF. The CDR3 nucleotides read TGTGCCACCTTGGGACAGGGGTGGGACACTGAAGCTTTCTTT.